This passage covers 18 T cell receptor beta chains from one sample sequenced in a study of regulatory T cells in long-lasting Graves disease. Construction of the TCR beta libraries employed iRepertoire HTBI primers in conjunction with Arm-PCR of CDR3 regions. TCRdb passed the multiplex PCR reads through MiXCR, listing each CDR3 protein once. The repertoire holds some 350,000 distinct CDR3 sequences, about a sixth seen once, with 20% to 25% in the top ten. Time point indicated: newly diagnosed GD, antithyroid drugs for less than 3 months. Generation of the TCR library employed RNA extracted from PBMCs. These data were likewise used in another study, on T cells in Graves' hyperthyroidism and ophthalmopathy.

Sequencing was performed on peripheral blood mononuclear cells (PBMCs), taken at new diagnosis, from a patient treated with antithyroid drugs. The origin of the receptors is a woman aged 18-29 years with Graves disease.

This clonotype was counted between two and nine times. One base away lies a much larger clone, so this may be a sequencing read error. This chain links TRBV10-3 with TRBJ1-1; 9 nucleotides line up with TRBD1. The CDR3 extends over 13 amino acids. Losses at the gene ends were 6 bases for V and 7 bases for J; bases not matched to a gene: 6. Per germline, CDR1 ENHRY and CDR2 SYGVKD. The CDR3 sequence is CAISHRGQIEAFF. The DNA of the CDR3 is TGTGCCATCAGCCACAGGGGGCAGATTGAAGCTTTCTTT.

This clonotype turned up a few times. The V and J genes are TRBV19 and TRBJ1-5; D is undetermined. V was shortened by 11 bases and J by 3 bases, with 17 bases between the two germline ends. CDR1 is LNHDA and CDR2 is SQIVND in the germline V gene (reference sequence). The CDR3 has 14 amino acids. CDR3 protein: CASITGHSNQPQHF. CDR3 nucleotide sequence: TGTGCCTCCATCACCGGGCATTCCAATCAGCCCCAGCATTTT.

The V call is TRBV9, the J call TRBJ2-5; no clear D. The germline V and J ends were trimmed by 3 bases and 4 bases, with 10 bases remaining between them. The CDR3 covers 13 residues. Germline assignment: CDR1 SGDLS and CDR2 YYNGEE. The CDR3, as DNA: TGTGCCAGCAGCGCCCGGCCCGGAGAGACCCAGTACTTC. Translated, it gives CASSARPGETQYF. The full variable domain, rest sourced from reference TRBV9 and TRBJ2-5, is DSGVTQTPKHLITATGQRVTLRCSPRSGDLSVYWYQQSLDQGLQFLIQYYNGEERAKGNILERFSAQQFPDLHSELNLSSLELGDSALYFCASSARPGETQYFGPGTRLLVL.

This sequence joins TRBV6-5 and TRBJ1-6, with D uncertain. There are 13 residues in the CDR3. Trimming took 4 bases from V and 9 from J, leaving 10 bases between them. The V gene's germline CDR1 is MNHEY and CDR2 SVGAGI. CDR3 in DNA: TGTGCCAGCAGTTTCCCGGGTCGTTCACCCCTCCACTTT. Protein sequence: CASSFPGRSPLHF.

This clonotype was counted at least ten times. The chain couples TRBV5-1 to TRBJ2-1; 11 bases agree with TRBD2. Germline V gene data show CDR1 as SGHRS and CDR2 as YFSETQ. The CDR3 length is 16 residues. The junction had 11 bases not matched to a gene; V was cut back by 4 bases and J by 8 bases. The CDR3 coding sequence is TGCGCCAGCAGCCCGTTACCTAGCGGGGGGACGGATGAGCAGTTCTTC. It translates to CASSPLPSGGTDEQFF. The full variable domain, completed using reference TRBV5-1 and TRBJ2-1, is KAGVTQTPRYLIKTRGQQVTLSCSPISGHRSVSWYQQTPGQGLQFLFEYFSETQRNKGNFPGRFSGRQFSNSRSEMNVSTLELGDSALYLCASSPLPSGGTDEQFFGPGTRLTVL.

This clonotype has just a few counts. The V and J genes are TRBV30 and TRBJ2-5, with D perhaps TRBD2 (6 bases). The V and J ends lost 0 bases and 3 bases respectively, with 20 bases between them. The CDR3 runs to 17 residues. Germline values: CDR1 GTSNPN, CDR2 SVGIG (reference sequence). In DNA, the CDR3 is TGTGCCTGGAGTGTACGGCGACAGCCGAGGGAGGAAGAGACCCAGTACTTC. Translation gives CAWSVRRQPREEETQYF.

This clonotype was recorded at least ten times. The chain employs TRBV12-3 or TRBV12-4 and TRBJ2-7; 9 positions agree with TRBD2. The CDR3 covers 15 residues. The ends lost 2 bases at V and 4 bases at J; junction bases unmatched: 6. This chain's CDR3 is CASSLRSGLAYEQYF. CDR3 bases: TGTGCCAGCAGTTTACGTTCCGGACTAGCGTACGAGCAGTACTTC.

The table lists this clonotype with many counts. The chain couples TRBV7-3 to TRBJ2-3; a possible D gene is TRBD1 (8 bases). Germline CDR1 SGHTA, CDR2 FQGTGA. The CDR3 runs 13 residues. V was shortened by 6 bases and J by 5 bases, with 12 bases between the two germline ends. In nucleotides, the CDR3 is TGTGCCAGCAGTACAGGGGGGGTAGATACGCAGTATTTT. It is translated as CASSTGGVDTQYF.

This clonotype was picked up many times. The V gene is TRBV2, the J gene TRBJ1-5, with D unresolved. V lost 6 bases and J lost 3, with 6 bases in between. Germline V gene sequence: CDR1 SNHLY, CDR2 FYNNEI. This CDR3 region has 12 residues. The CDR3 loop reads CASSSDNQPQHF. The CDR3 DNA is TGTGCCAGCAGCTCAGACAATCAGCCCCAGCATTTT.

The sample holds many counts of this clonotype. The chain couples TRBV3-1 to TRBJ1-2; D is undetermined. Germline loops: CDR1 LGHDT, CDR2 YNNKEL (reference sequence). Deletions cut 1 base from V and 5 bases from J, with 8 bases between. The CDR3 has 13 residues. The CDR3 nucleotides read TGTGCCAGCAGCCAAGGACGCGGTTATGGCTACACCTTC. Its translation: CASSQGRGYGYTF.

This clonotype was picked up many times. The V and J genes are TRBV7-2 and TRBJ2-2; possible D gene TRBD2, 6 bases. Germline assignment: CDR1 SGHTA and CDR2 FQGNSA. Between the trimmed V and J ends, which lost 10 bases and 6 bases, there was a span of 18 bases. The CDR3 consists of 14 residues. CDR3 in amino acids: CAMLPPPGAGELFF. The CDR3 DNA is TGTGCCATGCTACCCCCCCCGGGGGCCGGGGAGCTGTTTTTT. The whole variable domain, filled in from reference TRBV7-2 and TRBJ2-2, reads GAGVSQSPSNKVTEKGKDVELRCDPISGHTALYWYRQSLGQGLEFLIYFQGNSAPDKSGLPSDRFSAERTGGSVSTLTIQRTQQEDSAVYLCAMLPPPGAGELFFGEGSRLTVL.

The sample holds many counts of this clonotype. V usage is TRBV12-3 or TRBV12-4 and J usage is TRBJ1-5; tentative D call: TRBD1 (5 bases). The CDR3 runs 15 residues. V lost 3 bases, J lost 4 bases, and 13 bases lay in between. CDR3 DNA sequence: TGTGCCAGCAGTTTTCGGGGGGTAGGGAATCAGCCCCAGCATTTT. It is translated as CASSFRGVGNQPQHF.

This clonotype was seen ten or more times. The chain carries TRBV28 and TRBJ2-7, with 9 bases identical to TRBD1. Germline-derived CDR1 and CDR2 are MDHEN and SYDVKM. The CDR3 has 19 amino acids. The ends lost 3 bases at V and 0 bases at J; junction bases unmatched: 15. CDR3 nucleotides: TGTGCCAGCAGTTTCCCCAGAAACGCAAACAGGGGGCTCTCCTACGAGCAGTACTTC. Its translation is CASSFPRNANRGLSYEQYF.

This clonotype was seen many times. The rearrangement uses TRBV27 and TRBJ2-2; 10 positions match TRBD2. CDR1 MNHEY and CDR2 SMNVEV come from the germline V gene (reference sequence). Losses at the gene ends were 1 base for V and 6 bases for J; bases not matched to a gene: 8. The CDR3 is 17 residues long. The CDR3 DNA reads as TGTGCCAGCAGTTTATGGGGCCTAGCGGGAGCGGCCGGGGAGCTGTTTTTT. Its protein product is CASSLWGLAGAAGELFF.

This clonotype appeared a few times. The rearrangement uses TRBV2 and TRBJ1-5; tentatively, D is TRBD1 (6 bases). The germline V gene has CDR1 SNHLY and CDR2 FYNNEI. The CDR3 extends over 15 amino acids. The V gene lost 11 bases and the J gene lost 2 bases, with 19 bases spanning the gap. CDR3 nucleotides: TGTGCCGGGGACATGGGGGAGGTGGGCAATCAGCCCCAGCATTTT. This encodes CAGDMGEVGNQPQHF.

This clonotype has at least ten counts. The V and J genes are TRBV20-1 and TRBJ2-1; TRBD2 matches 12 bases. The CDR3 is 16 residues long. Germline-derived CDR1 and CDR2 are DFQATT and SNEGSKA (reference sequence). The junction had 5 bases not matched to a gene; V was cut back by 0 bases and J by 5 bases. CDR3 nucleotides: TGCAGTGCTAGAGACCCTCTAGCGGGAGGGAACAATGAGCAGTTCTTC. It specifies CSARDPLAGGNNEQFF.

The sample holds many counts of this clonotype. The chain couples TRBV12-3 or TRBV12-4 to TRBJ1-6, with D possibly matching TRBD1 (5 bases). V lost 3 bases to trimming and J lost 6 bases, with 12 bases between them. The CDR3 has 15 amino acids. The chain's CDR3 is CASSFTGDGNSPLHF. DNA of the CDR3: TGTGCCAGCAGTTTCACCGGGGACGGTAATTCACCCCTCCACTTT.

In this sample, this clonotype turned up many times. The genes are TRBV4-1 and TRBJ2-3; 9 bases agree with TRBD2. Trimming cost V 0 bases and J 4 bases; bases outside gene matches: 11. CDR3 length equals 18 residues. CDR1 is MGHRA and CDR2 is YSYEKL in the germline V gene. DNA of the CDR3: TGCGCCAGCAGCCAAGAAAGGGACGCTAGCGGGAAGGCAGATACGCAGTATTTT. This sequence encodes CASSQERDASGKADTQYF.